One sample yielded the 29 T cell receptor beta chains listed below, sequenced in a study of T cells after yellow fever vaccination. TCRdb ran MiXCR on the 5' RACE reads and lists one entry per CDR3 protein. The sample contains some 250,000 distinct CDR3 sequences, approximately 3.5% of which appear only once. The sequenced sample was PBMCs, obtained 15 days after the yellow fever booster vaccination. Source of these receptors: a man aged 18 to 30 who received the YFV17D yellow fever vaccine.

This clonotype was picked up many times. The V gene is TRBV6-6, the J gene TRBJ2-6, with no clear D. Germline CDR1 is MNHNY and CDR2 is SVGAGI (reference sequence). The CDR3 covers 14 residues. V lost 3 bases and J lost 4, with 7 bases in between. CDR3 nucleotide sequence: TGTGCCAGCAGTTATGATTCCGGGGCCAACGTCCTGACTTTC. Protein: CASSYDSGANVLTF.

This clonotype showed up many times. V is TRBV27 and J is TRBJ1-5; D not resolved. The CDR3 runs 13 residues. V lost 0 bases, J lost 9 bases, and 9 bases lay in between. CDR1 MNHEY and CDR2 SMNVEV come from the germline V gene (reference sequence). CDR3 DNA: TGTGCCAGCAGTTTATCCTGGAATGTGCCCCAGCATTTT. Protein product: CASSLSWNVPQHF.

This clonotype appeared many times. The DNA of the CDR3 is TGTGCCAGCGGCCTGGATGCGGGGACAGGGGTCCGAGATACGCAGTATTTT. Its translation: CASGLDAGTGVRDTQYF. This chain connects TRBV7-8 to TRBJ2-3, with TRBD1 matching over 10 bases. CDR3 length: 17 residues. The germline V gene has CDR1 SGHVS and CDR2 FQNEAQ. The V gene end was trimmed by 8 bases and the J gene end by 5 bases; junction bases not matched to a gene: 16.

This clonotype was counted at least ten times. This chain joins TRBV7-2 and TRBJ2-3; TRBD1 or TRBD2 may be the D gene (5 bases each). The CDR3 loop spans 15 amino acids. The germline gives CDR1 SGHTA, CDR2 FQGNSA. V lost 0 bases, J lost 2 bases, and 9 bases lay in between. The CDR3 reads CASSLAQGATDTQYF. The CDR3, as DNA: TGTGCCAGCAGCTTAGCGCAGGGAGCCACAGATACGCAGTATTTT.

The sample holds many counts of this clonotype. V usage is TRBV30 and J usage is TRBJ1-5; D might be TRBD1 (5 bases). The CDR3 extends over 17 amino acids. Germline CDR1 is GTSNPN and CDR2 is SVGIG (reference sequence). Trimming took off 0 bases at V and 1 base at J, with 16 bases between the two ends. The CDR3 DNA is TGTGCCTGGAGTGTAGACCGCGGGGGTCGAAGCAATCAGCCCCAGCATTTT. Translating gives CAWSVDRGGRSNQPQHF.

This clonotype was seen many times. This chain uses TRBV7-2 with TRBJ2-7; the D is unclear. CDR3 length: 16 amino acids. V lost 1 base, J lost 2 bases, and 15 bases lay in between. The germline V gene encodes CDR1 SGHTA and CDR2 FQGNSA. The CDR3 DNA follows: TGTGCCAGCAGCTTAGAGGTTTCGGCGGTAGCCTACGAGCAGTACTTC. Its protein is CASSLEVSAVAYEQYF.

This clonotype was recorded at least ten times. The genes are TRBV18 and TRBJ1-2, with a possible D match to TRBD1 (5 bases). In germline, CDR1 is KGHSH, CDR2 LQKENI. V was shortened by 8 bases and J by 5 bases, with 18 bases between the two germline ends. This CDR3 has 14 residues. CDR3 nucleotides: TGTGCCAGCCGCCCCCCGCAGGAGGGGTATGGCTACACCTTC. It translates to CASRPPQEGYGYTF.

CDR3 sequence reads: CSARDRSLAGGLSEQYF. Here the CDR3 DNA reads TGCAGTGCTAGAGATCGTAGCCTAGCGGGGGGCTTAAGCGAGCAGTACTTC. The rearrangement links TRBV20-1 to TRBJ2-7, with TRBD2 matching over 11 bases. Germline-derived CDR1 and CDR2 are DFQATT and SNEGSKA (reference sequence). This CDR3 has 17 amino acids. Trimming removed 0 bases from V and 6 bases from J; junction bases left unmatched: 13.

This clonotype was recorded many times. The chain is built from TRBV5-4 and TRBJ2-2, with D perhaps assigned TRBD1 or TRBD2 (5 bases each). Trimming left V 8 bases short and J 6 bases short, with 11 bases between. CDR1 and CDR2 from the germline V gene are SGHNT and YYREEE (reference sequence). This CDR3 spans 12 amino acids. This CDR3 is CARGTTAGELFF. As DNA, the CDR3 is TGTGCCAGGGGGACCACAGCCGGGGAGCTGTTTTTT.

This clonotype was detected many times. The CDR3 nucleotides are TGTGCCAGCAGTTACGGCGGTCAAGAGACCCAGTACTTC. Its translation: CASSYGGQETQYF. The V call is TRBV6-6, the J call TRBJ2-5, with D hard to call. V gave up 2 bases and J gave up 2 bases, with 6 bases separating them. Germline CDR1 MNHNY, CDR2 SVGAGI (reference sequence). CDR3 size: 13 residues.

There are many counts of this clonotype. This chain joins TRBV18 and TRBJ1-5; no firm D call. Germline values: CDR1 KGHSH, CDR2 LQKENI. Between the trimmed V and J ends, which lost 5 bases and 4 bases, there was a span of 15 bases. The CDR3 has 15 amino acids. CDR3 protein: CASSFSEGSNQPQHF. In DNA, the CDR3 is TGTGCCAGCTCATTCTCAGAGGGTTCGAATCAGCCCCAGCATTTT.

This clonotype was seen ten or more times. The rearrangement uses TRBV7-8 and TRBJ2-1; D uncertain. CDR3 length equals 13 residues. CDR1 SGHVS and CDR2 FQNEAQ come from the germline V gene. Between the trimmed V and J ends, which lost 5 bases and 6 bases, there was a span of 11 bases. CDR3 protein: CASSVGPFNEQFF. The CDR3 nucleotides are TGTGCCAGCAGCGTTGGTCCTTTCAATGAGCAGTTCTTC.

This clonotype has ten or more counts. The chain employs TRBV5-1 and TRBJ2-5, with 12 bases fitting TRBD2. The CDR3 consists of 17 residues. J lost 3 bases, V lost 4 bases, and 10 bases had no gene match. Per the germline V gene, CDR1 is SGHRS and CDR2 is YFSETQ. This chain's CDR3 is CASSKPTSGGLEETQYF. CDR3 coding DNA: TGCGCCAGCAGCAAACCGACTAGCGGGGGATTAGAAGAGACCCAGTACTTC.

This clonotype has a count of ten or more. J is TRBJ2-1 and V is TRBV15, with D perhaps matching TRBD2 (6 bases). The V end was cut by 2 bases, the J end by 0 bases, with 11 bases between. The germline gives CDR1 LNHNV, CDR2 YYDKDF (reference sequence). The CDR3 loop spans 16 amino acids. The CDR3 DNA reads TGTGCCACCAGCAGATCGACTAGGCGCTCCTACAATGAGCAGTTCTTC. Translated: CATSRSTRRSYNEQFF.

There are many counts of this clonotype. V gene TRBV7-2 combines with J gene TRBJ2-7; TRBD1 matches at 8 bases. After removal of 4 bases from V and 5 bases from J, the junction contained 7 bases not matched to a gene. The CDR3 consists of 14 residues. CDR1 and CDR2 (germline): SGHTA, FQGNSA. The CDR3 nucleotides are TGTGCCAGCAGCTCCTGGACAGGGTCCCACGAGCAGTACGTC. Translation: CASSSWTGSHEQYV.

The chain has TRBV5-5 and TRBJ2-5; the match to TRBD1 covers 9 bases. CDR3 length: 16 residues. Germline V lookup: CDR1 SGHKS, CDR2 YYEKEE (reference sequence). V was pared by 0 bases and J by 4 bases, with 7 bases of the junction left unmatched. CDR3 DNA sequence: TGTGCCAGCAGCTTGGAAACAGGGGGCGCGGGAGAGACCCAGTACTTC. Translation gives CASSLETGGAGETQYF.

This clonotype was seen ten or more times. The rearrangement uses TRBV12-3 or TRBV12-4 and TRBJ1-1, with TRBD1 identical over 7 bases. V dropped 9 bases and J dropped 6; count of bases not matched to a gene: 7. The CDR3 covers 12 residues. CDR3 sequence: CASRDREAEAFF. The CDR3 nucleotides read TGTGCCAGTCGTGACAGGGAGGCTGAAGCTTTCTTT.

This clonotype was picked up many times. The gene calls are TRBV5-1 and TRBJ1-2, with 7 bases identical to TRBD1. Per the germline V gene, CDR1 is SGHRS and CDR2 is YFSETQ. The CDR3 sequence is 16 residues long. Trimming took 7 bases from V and 1 from J; bases not matched to a gene: 13. CDR3: CASGTVPAYNNYGYTF. Written as DNA, the CDR3 is TGCGCCAGCGGGACAGTTCCCGCTTACAATAACTATGGCTACACCTTC.

This clonotype was observed a single time. Being one base from a much bigger clone, this may be a read error. The chain links TRBV5-1 to TRBJ2-3; 9 bases are a match to TRBD2. The V segment lost 4 bases and the J segment 1 base; nucleotides outside the gene matches: 4. The germline CDR1 and CDR2 sequences are SGHRS and YFSETQ. CDR3 length equals 15 residues. This chain's CDR3 is CASSPASGGTDTQYF. CDR3 coding DNA: TGCGCCAGCAGCCCCGCTAGCGGGGGCACAGATACGCAGTATTTT.

This clonotype occurred many times. The rearrangement joins TRBV5-1 to TRBJ2-6; 8 nucleotides agree with TRBD1. This CDR3 contains 17 residues. V trimming: 4 bases; J trimming: 0 bases; junction bases outside the gene matches: 6. In germline, CDR1 is SGHRS, CDR2 YFSETQ. The CDR3 DNA reads TGCGCCAGCAGCCTTAGGACAGGGCCCTCTGGGGCCAACGTCCTGACTTTC. Translation gives CASSLRTGPSGANVLTF.

In its sample, this clonotype was seen many times. The chain couples TRBV6-5 to TRBJ2-3; D may be TRBD1 or TRBD2 (5 bases each). Germline V CDR1 and CDR2: MNHEY, SVGAGI. This CDR3 is 14 amino acids long. Trimming stripped 6 bases from V and 6 bases from J, with 16 bases between. CDR3 DNA: TGTGCCAGCAGCGACGGGGACCTTCGTGATACGCAGTATTTT. The encoded protein is CASSDGDLRDTQYF.

The rearrangement uses TRBV5-4 and TRBJ2-7, with D maybe TRBD1 (6 bases). With 0 bases removed from V and 3 bases from J, the gap between germline ends came to 10 bases. CDR1 and CDR2 from the germline V gene are SGHNT and YYREEE (reference sequence). This CDR3 has 14 residues. The CDR3 nucleotides are TGTGCCAGCAGCTTGGCTTTACAGGGCTACGAGCAGTACTTC. It is translated as CASSLALQGYEQYF.

This clonotype was seen many times. This chain uses TRBV20-1 with TRBJ2-3; TRBD2 agrees at 16 bases. There are 16 residues in the CDR3. V lost 5 bases to trimming and J lost 3 bases; unmatched junction nucleotides: 5. Germline loops: CDR1 DFQATT, CDR2 SNEGSKA (reference sequence). CDR3 sequence (DNA): TGCAGTGCTGGGACTAGCGGGGGGGCGGGGACAGATACGCAGTATTTT. This codes for CSAGTSGGAGTDTQYF.

This clonotype was counted many times. V is TRBV2 and J is TRBJ1-1; D perhaps matches TRBD1 (5 bases). V was clipped by 4 bases and J by 11 bases, with 14 bases between them. The CDR3 covers 12 residues. CDR1 is SNHLY, CDR2 FYNNEI, per germline. CDR3 protein: CASSGGGSMAFF. The CDR3 DNA reads as TGTGCCAGCAGTGGCGGGGGGAGTATGGCTTTCTTT.

Notes on this clonotype: This may be a read error: a much more frequent sequence differs by one nucleotide. V gene TRBV3-1 combines with J gene TRBJ2-2; D is perhaps TRBD2 (5 bases). The germline V gene has CDR1 LGHDT and CDR2 YNNKEL (reference sequence). The CDR3 runs to 13 residues. For the CDR3, the DNA is TGTGCCAGCAGCCAAGAGTATGCCGGGGAGCTGATTTTT. Translating gives CASSQEYAGELIF.

This clonotype was recorded at least ten times. The gene calls are TRBV12-3 or TRBV12-4 and TRBJ2-5, with no clear D. The CDR3 has 11 residues. With 7 bases removed from V and 5 bases from J, the gap between germline ends came to 8 bases. The CDR3 here is CASTQGETQYF. CDR3 DNA: TGTGCCAGCACCCAAGGGGAGACCCAGTACTTC.

This clonotype occurred many times. The chain couples TRBV20-1 to TRBJ1-1; D gene unclear. V was trimmed by 3 bases and J by 0 bases, leaving 11 bases between them. CDR3 length: 14 residues. Germline CDR1 reads DFQATT; CDR2 reads SNEGSKA (reference sequence). The CDR3 protein is CSASHMFMNTEAFF. The DNA of the CDR3 is TGCAGTGCTAGTCACATGTTCATGAACACTGAAGCTTTCTTT.

At least ten counts were recorded for this clonotype. The CDR3 DNA follows: TGTGCCAGCAGCCTGATAGGGGCGCAGGGTGAGCAGTTCTTC. Its protein product is CASSLIGAQGEQFF. The chain combines TRBV7-6 with TRBJ2-1; the D gene is possibly TRBD1 (5 bases). CDR3 size: 14 residues. The V end lost 5 bases, the J end lost 9 bases, and 17 bases lay between the germline ends. Germline V gene data show CDR1 as SGHVS and CDR2 as FNYEAQ.

This clonotype was picked up many times. The chain recombines TRBV7-6 with TRBJ2-3, with D perhaps matching TRBD2 (7 bases). Trimming stripped 2 bases from V and 2 bases from J, with 26 bases between. Looked up from germline, CDR1 is SGHVS and CDR2 is FNYEAQ. This CDR3 is 20 amino acids long. The CDR3 nucleotides read TGTGCCAGCAGCTTATTAGGAGGGGAGGCTGCGGGGGCTGACACAGATACGCAGTATTTT. Translation gives CASSLLGGEAAGADTDTQYF.